This passage covers 32 T cell receptor beta chains from one sample sequenced in a study of the immune and genomic landscape of osteosarcoma. Some clones are missing from TCRdb's copy, which holds only in-frame ones; the method was immunoSEQ multiplex PCR. Of approximately 5,500 clones listed, around 80% are singletons. The post-treatment osteosarcoma tumors were primary, local recurrence or metastasis specimens from poor-prognosis patients. Sequenced: osteosarcoma tumor tissue from the lung. These receptors were taken from a human donor with osteosarcoma.

CDR3 sequence (DNA): TGCGCCAGTATTATGACTAGCCGGGTTTACAATGAGCAGTTCTTC. Translating gives CASIMTSRVYNEQFF. The chain has TRBV10-2 and TRBJ2-1; 7 bases align to TRBD2. Trimming removed 9 bases from V and 4 bases from J; junction bases left unmatched: 12. The CDR3 is 15 amino acids. Germline V gene lookup returns CDR1 WSHSY and CDR2 SAAADI.

The chain employs TRBV27 and TRBJ2-7; 8 bases are a match to TRBD2. The germline V gene has CDR1 MNHEY and CDR2 SMNVEV (reference sequence). This CDR3 has 16 amino acids. V was clipped by 6 bases and J by 1 base; unmatched bases: 11. The CDR3 sequence: CASSPGAGGGSYEQYF. DNA for the CDR3: TGTGCCAGCAGCCCCGGGGCGGGAGGTGGGTCCTACGAGCAGTACTTC.

This clone was picked up a small number of times. CDR3 sequence: CASSSVADTDTQYF. For the CDR3, the DNA is TGTGCCAGCAGCTCCGTGGCGGACACAGATACGCAGTATTTT. V and J are TRBV4-2 and TRBJ2-3; the D is unclear. CDR1 is LGHNA, CDR2 YNFKEQ, per germline. The CDR3 is 14 amino acids. The V end lost 5 bases, the J end lost 2 bases, and 11 bases lay between the germline ends.

This clone was counted only a few times. The V gene is TRBV19, the J gene TRBJ2-2, with D uncertain. In germline, CDR1 is LNHDA, CDR2 SQIVND (reference sequence). The germline V and J ends were trimmed by 6 bases and 0 bases, with 5 bases remaining between them. The CDR3 totals 13 residues. CDR3 loop: CASSSPNTGELFF. The CDR3 nucleotides read TGTGCCAGTAGCTCACCGAACACCGGGGAGCTGTTTTTT. The whole variable domain, remainder taken from reference TRBV19 and TRBJ2-2, is DGGITQSPKYLFRKEGQNVTLSCEQNLNHDAMYWYRQDPGQGLRLIYYSQIVNDFQKGDIAEGYSVSREKKESFPLTVTSAQKNPTAFYLCASSSPNTGELFFGEGSRLTVL.

V is TRBV10-3 and J is TRBJ2-1; D might be TRBD2 (6 bases). The germline CDR1 and CDR2 sequences are ENHRY and SYGVKD. V shed 5 bases and J shed 7 bases, with 12 bases lying between them. This CDR3 is 13 amino acids long. The CDR3 is CAISRDSRNEQFF. The CDR3 region has the DNA TGTGCCATCAGTCGGGACTCGAGGAATGAGCAGTTCTTC.

The chain uses TRBV14 and TRBJ2-7, with 12 bases aligning to TRBD1. With V trimmed by 3 bases and J by 6 bases, 6 bases remained unmatched. The CDR3 length is 15 residues. Germline CDR1 reads SGHDN; CDR2 reads FVKESK. CDR3 sequence reads: CASSHLGQGALEQYF. The CDR3 DNA reads as TGTGCCAGCAGCCACCTGGGACAGGGGGCCCTCGAGCAGTACTTC.

V usage is TRBV6-4 and J usage is TRBJ2-2; 12 bases map to TRBD2. The CDR3 contains 15 residues. The V gene's germline CDR1 is MRHNA and CDR2 SNTAGT. V trimming: 3 bases; J trimming: 4 bases; junction bases outside the gene matches: 0. The CDR3 nucleotides are TGTGCCAGCAGTGAGACTAGCGGGAGCACCGGGGAGCTGTTTTTT. This codes for CASSETSGSTGELFF.

The rearrangement links TRBV9 to TRBJ2-5; the D is unclear. V lost 4 bases and J lost 5, with 15 bases in between. CDR3 size: 14 residues. Germline assignment: CDR1 SGDLS and CDR2 YYNGEE. CDR3: CASSPRTSPETQYF. The CDR3 DNA follows: TGTGCCAGCAGCCCCCGGACCAGCCCGGAGACCCAGTACTTC. Based on the CDR3 plus reference TRBV9 and TRBJ2-5, the full variable domain is DSGVTQTPKHLITATGQRVTLRCSPRSGDLSVYWYQQSLDQGLQFLIQYYNGEERAKGNILERFSAQQFPDLHSELNLSSLELGDSALYFCASSPRTSPETQYFGPGTRLLVL.

This rearrangement joins TRBV4-3 to TRBJ2-1; D could derive from TRBD1 or TRBD2 (5 bases each). Between the trimmed V and J ends, which lost 2 bases and 10 bases, there was a span of 15 bases. Per germline, CDR1 LGHNA and CDR2 YSLEER. The CDR3 contains 14 residues. The CDR3 DNA is TGCGCCAGCAGCCAACCGGGACCGAGGTACGAGCAGTTCTTC. This encodes CASSQPGPRYEQFF.

In regard to this clone: The junction differs from germline at one of its ends, possibly a read error. The chain uses TRBV5-3 and TRBJ2-7, with a weak D call TRBD2 (5 bases). TRBV5-3 is annotated as an ORF whose role is uncertain. CDR3 length: 14 amino acids. The CDR3, as DNA: TGTGCCAGCAGCTGGTGGGAGTTCGGCTACGAGCAGTACTTC. Translating it yields CASSWWEFGYEQYF.

The chain employs TRBV6-5 and TRBJ1-1, with a tentative D call TRBD1 (6 bases). The germline V gene has CDR1 MNHEY and CDR2 SVGAGI. The CDR3 totals 15 residues. V lost 4 bases and J lost 3, with 15 bases in between. The CDR3 region is CASSLAGQGYTEAFF. The CDR3 region has the DNA TGTGCCAGCAGTTTGGCAGGGCAGGGGTACACTGAAGCTTTCTTT.

The chain employs TRBV6-1 and TRBJ1-5, with TRBD1 as a possible D gene (6 bases). V was clipped by 5 bases and J by 0 bases, with 11 bases between them. The CDR3 covers 15 residues. Germline CDR1 and CDR2: MNHNS and SASEGT. The CDR3 nucleotides are TGTGCCAGCAGTCCAGGGGACTTTAGCAATCAGCCCCAGCATTTT. It encodes CASSPGDFSNQPQHF.

The chain is built from TRBV4-2 and TRBJ2-5, with TRBD2 matching 10 bases. In germline, CDR1 is LGHNA, CDR2 YNFKEQ. This CDR3 comprises 16 residues. V trimming: 1 base; J trimming: 4 bases; junction bases outside the gene matches: 6. DNA for the CDR3: TGTGCCAGCAGCCAAGGGGCTAGCGGGGGCACAGAGACCCAGTACTTC. This sequence encodes CASSQGASGGTETQYF.

This chain connects TRBV5-8 to TRBJ1-5; possibly TRBD1 for D (5 bases). The ends were cut back, 4 bases at V and 3 bases at J, with 11 bases in the middle. Germline V gene sequence: CDR1 SGHTS, CDR2 YDEGEE. This CDR3 has 14 residues. The CDR3 sequence is CASSQGSINQPQHF. As DNA, the CDR3 is TGTGCCAGCAGCCAGGGTTCAATCAATCAGCCCCAGCATTTT. Full variable domain (outside the CDR3, taken from reference TRBV5-8 and TRBJ1-5): EAGVTQSPTHLIKTRGQQATLRCSPISGHTSVYWYQQALGLGLQFLLWYDEGEERNRGNFPPRFSGRQFPNYSSELNVNALELEDSALYLCASSQGSINQPQHFGDGTRLSIL.

This chain uses TRBV9 with TRBJ2-2, with 9 bases aligning to TRBD1. Germline loops: CDR1 SGDLS, CDR2 YYNGEE. V trimming: 3 bases; J trimming: 6 bases; junction bases outside the gene matches: 6. CDR3 size: 15 residues. Written as DNA, the CDR3 is TGTGCCAGCAGCGGAGCCGGGACAGGGTCCGGGGAGCTGTTTTTT. Encoded protein: CASSGAGTGSGELFF. Full variable domain (remainder filled in from reference TRBV9 and TRBJ2-2): DSGVTQTPKHLITATGQRVTLRCSPRSGDLSVYWYQQSLDQGLQFLIQYYNGEERAKGNILERFSAQQFPDLHSELNLSSLELGDSALYFCASSGAGTGSGELFFGEGSRLTVL.

The V call is TRBV13, the J call TRBJ1-2, with 12 positions matching TRBD1. J gave up 7 bases and V 3 bases, and 6 bases lay outside the gene matches. This CDR3 region has 15 residues. The germline V gene has CDR1 PRHDT and CDR2 FYEKMQ (reference sequence). This CDR3 reads CASSLGTGGHFGYTF. The CDR3 coding sequence is TGTGCCAGCAGCTTGGGGACAGGGGGCCATTTTGGCTACACCTTC.

This chain connects TRBV6-6 to TRBJ2-7; no clear D gene. V lost 8 bases and J 0 bases, leaving 17 bases between the germline ends. The CDR3 covers 15 residues. The germline gives CDR1 MNHNY, CDR2 SVGAGI (reference sequence). The DNA of the CDR3 is TGTGCCAGCCGAGAACAAGGGTTCAGCTCCTACGAGCAGTACTTC. Translated: CASREQGFSSYEQYF.

This clone was seen only a few times. This sequence joins TRBV6-1 and TRBJ2-7; 10 bases are shared with TRBD1. The CDR3 runs 13 residues. CDR1 and CDR2 (germline): MNHNS, SASEGT. The V and J ends lost 5 bases and 5 bases, in that order; junction bases with no gene match: 3. This CDR3 is CASSPGTGDEQYF. The CDR3 nucleotides read TGTGCCAGCAGTCCCGGGACAGGGGACGAGCAGTACTTC.

The genes are TRBV12-5 and TRBJ2-7; D remains unclear. The CDR3 is 13 residues long. CDR1 and CDR2 (germline): LGHNT, FRNRAP. Trimming cost V 8 bases and J 3 bases, with 14 bases left between them. The CDR3 DNA reads TGTGCTAGTCAGATATCCCCGGTCTACGAGCAGTACTTC. Its translation: CASQISPVYEQYF.

V is TRBV18 and J is TRBJ1-3; D call uncertain. The V gene lost 0 bases and the J gene lost 1 base, with 10 bases spanning the gap. There are 16 residues in the CDR3. Germline V gene sequence: CDR1 KGHSH, CDR2 LQKENI. CDR3 amino acids: CASSPPNSGSGNTIYF. CDR3 DNA sequence: TGTGCCAGCTCACCACCGAACAGTGGGTCTGGAAACACCATATATTTT.

V usage is TRBV30 and J usage is TRBJ1-1; no reliable D call. Germline CDR1 is GTSNPN and CDR2 is SVGIG (reference sequence). The CDR3 totals 13 residues. V was clipped by 2 bases and J by 6 bases, with 13 bases between them. The CDR3 is CAWSKRVVAEAFF. CDR3 DNA sequence: TGTGCCTGGAGTAAACGGGTCGTGGCTGAAGCTTTCTTT. Full variable domain (remainder filled in from reference TRBV30 and TRBJ1-1): SQTIHQWPATLVQPVGSPLSLECTVEGTSNPNLYWYRQAAGRGLQLLFYSVGIGQISSEVPQNLSASRPQDRQFILSSKKLLLSDSGFYLCAWSKRVVAEAFFGQGTRLTVV.

The chain carries TRBV5-8 and TRBJ2-1, with 8 nucleotides matching TRBD1. This CDR3 region has 16 residues. V shed 7 bases and J 3 bases; nucleotides not matched to a gene: 12. CDR1 SGHTS and CDR2 YDEGEE come from the germline V gene. For the CDR3, the DNA is TGTGCCAGCTCACTCTTCAGGGGGCGAGTCTACAATGAGCAGTTCTTC. This translates into CASSLFRGRVYNEQFF.

The CDR3 region is CASSLSGSSYEQYF. The CDR3 region has the DNA TGTGCCAGCAGCTTGTCAGGGAGCTCCTACGAGCAGTACTTC. The J gene is TRBJ2-7, the V gene TRBV7-6; TRBD1 or TRBD2 may be the D gene (5 bases each). This CDR3 is 14 amino acids long. Trimming took 3 bases from V and 0 from J, leaving 9 bases between them. Looked up from germline, CDR1 is SGHVS and CDR2 is FNYEAQ.

This clone has a handful of counts. The V and J genes are TRBV5-4 and TRBJ1-3, with TRBD1 matching 9 bases. This CDR3 has 14 amino acids. Germline V CDR1 and CDR2: SGHNT, YYREEE (reference sequence). V shed 4 bases and J 8 bases; nucleotides not matched to a gene: 7. The CDR3 loop reads CASSQQGARDTIYF. The DNA of the CDR3 is TGTGCCAGCAGCCAACAGGGGGCAAGGGACACCATATATTTT.

The V and J genes are TRBV2 and TRBJ1-1; 9 nucleotides line up with TRBD1. CDR1 and CDR2 from the germline V gene are SNHLY and FYNNEI. Germline trimming cut 5 bases from V and 1 base from J; bases unmatched to any gene: 2. There are 14 residues in the CDR3. The CDR3 sequence is CASSSQGANTEAFF. CDR3 bases: TGTGCCAGCAGTTCACAGGGGGCGAACACTGAAGCTTTCTTT.

The chain employs TRBV19 and TRBJ1-2; D might be TRBD1 (6 bases). The CDR3 is 15 residues long. Trimming took 5 bases from V and 5 from J, leaving 18 bases between them. In germline, CDR1 is LNHDA, CDR2 SQIVND (reference sequence). In nucleotides, the CDR3 is TGTGCCAGTAGTGATTGGGGGGGCAGGATTTATGGCTACACCTTC. Translating it yields CASSDWGGRIYGYTF.

The sample holds one count of this clone. This chain uses TRBV27 with TRBJ1-3, with 9 bases aligning to TRBD1. With 4 bases clipped from V and 3 bases from J, the junction kept 10 bases outside the gene matches. The CDR3 is 17 residues long. CDR1 is MNHEY and CDR2 is SMNVEV in the germline V gene (reference sequence). The CDR3 protein is CASSSVDRGIFGNTIYF. CDR3 nucleotides: TGTGCCAGCAGTTCAGTGGACAGGGGAATTTTTGGAAACACCATATATTTT.

The rearrangement joins TRBV7-2 to TRBJ1-3; TRBD1 matches at 9 bases. CDR1 SGHTA and CDR2 FQGNSA come from the germline V gene. The J segment lost 3 bases and the V segment lost 5 bases, leaving 8 bases of the junction unmatched. This CDR3 region has 16 residues. CDR3 residues: CASSTRTGAHGNTIYF. As DNA, the CDR3 is TGTGCCAGCAGCACCCGGACAGGGGCGCATGGAAACACCATATATTTT.

The chain's CDR3 is CASSQESGLASYNEQFF. For the CDR3, the DNA is TGCGCCAGCAGCCAAGAGTCAGGACTAGCCTCCTACAATGAGCAGTTCTTC. The chain recombines TRBV4-1 with TRBJ2-1, with 8 nucleotides matching TRBD2. The CDR3 spans 17 residues. V gave up 0 bases and J gave up 0 bases; unmatched junction bases: 4. Per germline, CDR1 MGHRA and CDR2 YSYEKL.

As DNA, the CDR3 is TGTGCCAGCAGCCAAGTCTTAGGGGGCCTAGAGGCTACGCAGTATTTT. Translated: CASSQVLGGLEATQYF. This chain uses TRBV4-2 with TRBJ2-3, with TRBD1 matching 7 bases. Germline V gives CDR1 LGHNA, CDR2 YNFKEQ. The CDR3 spans 16 residues. V dropped 1 base and J dropped 8; count of bases not matched to a gene: 12.

This clone was detected only a few times. The genes are TRBV11-1 and TRBJ2-1; 9 nucleotides line up with TRBD1. Germline V gene sequence: CDR1 SGHAT, CDR2 FQDESV (reference sequence). CDR3 length: 16 amino acids. V lost 1 base, J lost 3 bases, and 4 bases stayed unmatched. The chain's CDR3 is CASSLGQGDGYNEQFF. The CDR3 DNA reads TGTGCCAGCAGCTTAGGACAGGGGGACGGCTACAATGAGCAGTTCTTC. The complete variable domain, with remaining parts taken from reference TRBV11-1 and TRBJ2-1, reads EAEVAQSPRYKITEKSQAVAFWCDPISGHATLYWYRQILGQGPELLVQFQDESVVDDSQLPKDRFSAERLKGVDSTLKIQPAELGDSAMYLCASSLGQGDGYNEQFFGPGTRLTVL.

This chain joins TRBV18 and TRBJ2-7; D remains unclear. The length of the CDR3 is 15 residues. Germline V gives CDR1 KGHSH, CDR2 LQKENI. V gave up 2 bases and J gave up 3 bases, with 14 bases separating them. CDR3 bases: TGTGCCAGCTCACCAGCAGGTGGTCAATACTACGAGCAGTACTTC. This translates into CASSPAGGQYYEQYF. Filled out from reference TRBV18 and TRBJ2-7, the complete variable domain reads NAGVMQNPRHLVRRRGQEARLRCSPMKGHSHVYWYRQLPEEGLKFMVYLQKENIIDESGMPKERFSAEFPKEGPSILRIQQVVRGDSAAYFCASSPAGGQYYEQYFGPGTRLTVT.